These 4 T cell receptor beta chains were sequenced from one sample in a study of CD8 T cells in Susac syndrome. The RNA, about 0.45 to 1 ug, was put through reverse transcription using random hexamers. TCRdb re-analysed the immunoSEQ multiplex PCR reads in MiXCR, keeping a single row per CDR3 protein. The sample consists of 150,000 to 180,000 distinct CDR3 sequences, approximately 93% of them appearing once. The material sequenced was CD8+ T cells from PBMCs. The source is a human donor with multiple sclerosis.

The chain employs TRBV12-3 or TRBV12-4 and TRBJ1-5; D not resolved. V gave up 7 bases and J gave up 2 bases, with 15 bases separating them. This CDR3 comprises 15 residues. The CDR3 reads CASTRSPIGNQPQHF. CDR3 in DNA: TGTGCCAGCACCCGTAGCCCAATCGGCAATCAGCCCCAGCATTTT.

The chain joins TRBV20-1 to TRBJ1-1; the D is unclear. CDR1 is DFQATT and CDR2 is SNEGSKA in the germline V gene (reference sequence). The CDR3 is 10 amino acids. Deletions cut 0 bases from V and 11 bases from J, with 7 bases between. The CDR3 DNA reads TGCAGTGCTAGAGAAAGTGGGGCTTTCTTT. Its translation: CSARESGAFF.

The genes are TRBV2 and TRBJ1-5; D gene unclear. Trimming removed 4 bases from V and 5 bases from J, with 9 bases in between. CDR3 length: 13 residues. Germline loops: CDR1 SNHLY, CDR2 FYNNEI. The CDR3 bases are TGTGCCAGCAGTGTGGCGAAGCATCAGCCCCAGCATTTT. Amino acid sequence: CASSVAKHQPQHF.

The CDR3 DNA sequence: TGCAGCGTTGTTAGGCAGGTGGCTGGGGCCAACGTCCTGACTTTC. Encoded protein: CSVVRQVAGANVLTF. The chain joins TRBV29-1 to TRBJ2-6; no firm D call. This CDR3 contains 15 residues. Germline CDR1 is SQVTM and CDR2 is ANQGSEA. The V and J ends lost 4 bases and 2 bases respectively, with 12 bases between them.